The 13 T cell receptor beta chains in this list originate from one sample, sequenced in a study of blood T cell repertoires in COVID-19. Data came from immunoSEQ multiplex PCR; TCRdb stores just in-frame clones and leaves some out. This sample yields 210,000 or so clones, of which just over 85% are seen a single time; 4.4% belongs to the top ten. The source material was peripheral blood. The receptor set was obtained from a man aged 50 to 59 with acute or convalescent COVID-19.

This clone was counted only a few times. The CDR3 DNA follows: TGTGCCAGCAGCCAGCATCCCGCTAGCGGGGCGCAGTATTTT. It translates to CASSQHPASGAQYF. This sequence joins TRBV14 and TRBJ2-3, with TRBD2 matching 9 bases. The CDR3 consists of 14 residues. The germline V gene has CDR1 SGHDN and CDR2 FVKESK. V lost 3 bases and J lost 10; bases outside the gene matches: 8.

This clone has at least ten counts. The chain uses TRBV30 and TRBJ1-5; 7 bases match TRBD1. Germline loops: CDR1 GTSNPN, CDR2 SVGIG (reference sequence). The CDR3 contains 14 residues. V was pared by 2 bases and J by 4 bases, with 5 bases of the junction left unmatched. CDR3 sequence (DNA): TGTGCCTGGAGTACTCAGACAGGGAATCAGCCCCAGCATTTT. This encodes CAWSTQTGNQPQHF.

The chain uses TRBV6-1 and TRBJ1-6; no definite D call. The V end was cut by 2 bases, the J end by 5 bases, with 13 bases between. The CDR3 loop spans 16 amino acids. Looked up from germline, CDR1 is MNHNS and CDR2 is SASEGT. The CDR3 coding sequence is TGTGCCAGCAGTGAATTCCGGGGATCGCATAATTCACCCCTCCACTTT. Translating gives CASSEFRGSHNSPLHF.

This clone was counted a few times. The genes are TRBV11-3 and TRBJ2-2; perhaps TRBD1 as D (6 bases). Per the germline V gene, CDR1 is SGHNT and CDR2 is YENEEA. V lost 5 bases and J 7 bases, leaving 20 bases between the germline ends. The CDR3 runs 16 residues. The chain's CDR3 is CASSTGTSPRDGELFF. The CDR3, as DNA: TGTGCCAGCAGCACTGGGACATCCCCACGGGACGGGGAGCTGTTTTTT.

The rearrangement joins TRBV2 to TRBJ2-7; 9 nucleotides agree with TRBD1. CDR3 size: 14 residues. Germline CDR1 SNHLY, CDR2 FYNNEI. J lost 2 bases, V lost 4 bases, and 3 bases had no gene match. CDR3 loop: CASSADRGPYEQYF. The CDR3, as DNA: TGTGCCAGCAGTGCGGACAGGGGTCCCTACGAGCAGTACTTC. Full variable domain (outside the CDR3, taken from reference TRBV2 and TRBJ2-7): EPEVTQTPSHQVTQMGQEVILRCVPISNHLYFYWYRQILGQKVEFLVSFYNNEISEKSEIFDDQFSVERPDGSNFTLKIRSTKLEDSAMYFCASSADRGPYEQYFGPGTRLTVT.

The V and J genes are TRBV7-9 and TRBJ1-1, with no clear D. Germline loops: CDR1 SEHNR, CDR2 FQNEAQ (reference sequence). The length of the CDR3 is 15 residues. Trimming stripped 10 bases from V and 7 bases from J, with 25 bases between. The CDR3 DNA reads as TGTGCCACTACCCCTTTCGGAGGCCCCCGGAGTGAAGCTTTCTTT. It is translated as CATTPFGGPRSEAFF.

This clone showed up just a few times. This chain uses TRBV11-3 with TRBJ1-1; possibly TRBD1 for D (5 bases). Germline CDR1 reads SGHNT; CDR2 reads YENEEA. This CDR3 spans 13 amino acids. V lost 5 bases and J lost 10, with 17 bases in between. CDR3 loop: CASSPGGSDGAFF. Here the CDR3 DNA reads TGTGCCAGCAGCCCCGGGGGGTCGGATGGAGCTTTCTTT.

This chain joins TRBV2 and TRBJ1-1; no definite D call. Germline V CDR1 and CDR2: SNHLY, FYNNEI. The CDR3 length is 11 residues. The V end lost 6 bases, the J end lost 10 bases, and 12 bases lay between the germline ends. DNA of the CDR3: TGTGCCAGCAGCCCCCGAGACACAGCTTTCTTT. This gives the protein CASSPRDTAFF.

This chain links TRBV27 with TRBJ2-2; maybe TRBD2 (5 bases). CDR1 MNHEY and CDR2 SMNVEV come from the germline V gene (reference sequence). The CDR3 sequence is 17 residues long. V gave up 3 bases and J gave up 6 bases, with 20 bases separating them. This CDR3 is CASSLGDDYFTSGELFF. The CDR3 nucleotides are TGTGCCAGCAGTTTGGGCGACGACTACTTTACTTCCGGGGAGCTGTTTTTT.

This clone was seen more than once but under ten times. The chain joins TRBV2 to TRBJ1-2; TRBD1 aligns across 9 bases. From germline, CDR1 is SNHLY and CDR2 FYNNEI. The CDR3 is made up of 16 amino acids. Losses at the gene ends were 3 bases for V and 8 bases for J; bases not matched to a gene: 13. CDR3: CASSEGTGPKARGYTF. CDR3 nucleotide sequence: TGTGCCAGCAGTGAGGGGACAGGGCCTAAGGCCAGGGGCTACACCTTC.

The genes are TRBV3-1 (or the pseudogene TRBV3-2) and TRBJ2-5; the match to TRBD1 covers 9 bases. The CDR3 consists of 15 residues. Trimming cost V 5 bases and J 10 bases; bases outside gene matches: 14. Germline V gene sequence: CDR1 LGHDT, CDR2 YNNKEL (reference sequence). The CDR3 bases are TGTGCCAGCAGCTTACTACAGGGGGCTCCCAGATACCAGTACTTC. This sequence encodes CASSLLQGAPRYQYF.

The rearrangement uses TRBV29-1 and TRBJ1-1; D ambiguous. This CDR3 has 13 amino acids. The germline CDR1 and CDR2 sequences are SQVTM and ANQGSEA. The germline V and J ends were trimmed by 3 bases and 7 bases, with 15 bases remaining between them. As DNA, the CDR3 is TGCAGCGTTGAGATGAGGCTGTCGGGTGAAGCTTTCTTT. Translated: CSVEMRLSGEAFF.

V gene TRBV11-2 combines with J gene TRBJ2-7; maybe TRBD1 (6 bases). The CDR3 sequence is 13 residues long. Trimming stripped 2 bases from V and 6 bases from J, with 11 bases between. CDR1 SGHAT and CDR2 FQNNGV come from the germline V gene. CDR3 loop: CASSLYTRGEQYF. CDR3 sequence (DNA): TGTGCCAGCAGCTTATATACCAGGGGCGAGCAGTACTTC.